The rows below give T cell receptor beta chains drawn from one sample of a study of PD-1 blockade in classical Hodgkin lymphoma. The table came from immunoSEQ multiplex PCR; TCRdb's copy has only in-frame clones and leaves some out. The repertoire consists of tens of thousands of clones, with 80% to 90% occurring once and the leading ten covering about 0.34%. The sample comprised CD4+ T cells from blood. These receptors all come from a human donor with classical Hodgkin lymphoma. The CDR3 runs from the conserved cysteine through the conserved F or W. D genes are given only for firm matches. A row's size may be missing; if present it is once, few, many or a size class.

TRBJ2-1 | NA | TRBV28 | once | CASSFGGAYNEQFF | TGTGCCAGCAGTTTTGGCGGGGCCTACAATGAGCAGTTCTTC
TRBJ1-2 | NA | TRBV29-1 | NA | CSVEIRTGYTF | TGCAGCGTTGAGATCAGGACTGGCTACACCTTC
TRBJ2-7 | NA | TRBV7-8 | NA | CASRETGSSKYF | TGTGCCAGCAGGGAGACAGGCTCGAGCAAGTACTTC
TRBJ2-1 | NA | TRBV5-4 | NA | CASSLGLVPSYNEQFF | TGTGCCAGCAGCTTGGGGCTAGTTCCCTCCTACAATGAGCAGTTCTTC
TRBJ1-5 | NA | TRBV28 | NA | CASRSNDPADQPQHF | TGTGCCAGCAGGAGTAACGATCCGGCGGATCAGCCCCAGCATTTT
TRBJ2-7 | NA | TRBV25-1 | NA | CASTPDQWGDEQYF | TGTGCCAGCACTCCGGACCAATGGGGCGACGAGCAGTACTTC
TRBJ2-5 | NA | TRBV6-6 | few | CASSYAGEAQETQYF | TGTGCCAGCAGTTACGCTGGGGAGGCGCAAGAGACCCAGTACTTC
TRBJ1-1 | NA | TRBV27 | NA | CASRRGGLNTEAFF | TGTGCCAGCAGGAGAGGGGGTTTGAACACTGAAGCTTTCTTT
TRBJ1-2 | NA | TRBV7-9 | NA | CASSLGSYGGYTF | TGTGCCAGCAGCTTAGGATCCTATGGTGGCTACACCTTC
TRBJ2-2 | NA | TRBV7-2 | NA | CASSLNAGPGELFF | TGTGCCAGCAGCTTAAACGCCGGGCCCGGGGAGCTGTTTTTT